The 23 T cell receptor beta chains below come from one sample, sequenced in a study of cytomegalovirus exposure and HLA in healthy donors (dated by TCRdb to about 2017). Library method: the immunoSEQ multiplex PCR assay. For the multiplex PCR, a mixture combining 60 forward primers for TCR Vbeta segments and 13 reverse primers for TCR Jbeta segments was used. Imported from immuneACCESS, the table was reduced by TCRdb to in-frame sequences with V and J called. These copies leave out some clones; in studies compared against another copy, an unresolved V gene accounts for under half, and the cause of the remainder is not known. The sample table shows around 70,000 clones, and about 78% are seen once. About 3% of the sample is taken by the ten largest. The material sequenced was PBMCs. The source of these receptors is a girl aged 10-17 years in good health and CMV-seropositive.

This clone was detected only once. The gene calls are TRBV5-4 and TRBJ1-6; 7 bases fit TRBD1. The V and J ends lost 1 base and 5 bases, in that order; junction bases with no gene match: 9. Germline V gives CDR1 SGHNT, CDR2 YYREEE (reference sequence). This CDR3 spans 17 amino acids. The CDR3 DNA reads as TGTGCCAGCAGCTTGACCAAGGGGGCGAGGGATAATTCACCCCTCCACTTT. Amino acids: CASSLTKGARDNSPLHF.

The chain links TRBV9 to TRBJ1-2; 8 bases align to TRBD1. Germline V CDR1 and CDR2: SGDLS, YYNGEE. This CDR3 spans 14 amino acids. After removal of 4 bases from V and 2 bases from J, the junction contained 4 bases not matched to a gene. CDR3 residues: CASSTGQGNYGYTF. The CDR3 DNA sequence: TGTGCCAGCAGCACCGGACAGGGCAACTATGGCTACACCTTC.

V gene TRBV4-1 combines with J gene TRBJ2-5; TRBD2 matches at 7 bases. The V gene end was trimmed by 0 bases and the J gene end by 3 bases; junction bases not matched to a gene: 4. Germline CDR1 MGHRA, CDR2 YSYEKL. The CDR3 has 15 residues. The CDR3 here is CASSQESGVKETQYF. DNA of the CDR3: TGCGCCAGCAGCCAAGAAAGCGGGGTAAAAGAGACCCAGTACTTC.

This chain connects TRBV10-3 to TRBJ1-1, with 9 positions matching TRBD1. V shed 4 bases, J shed 8 bases, and the junction held 2 bases outside the gene matches. This CDR3 region has 12 residues. Germline V CDR1 and CDR2: ENHRY, SYGVKD. The CDR3: CAISGTGGEAFF. The CDR3 DNA reads TGTGCCATCAGTGGCACAGGGGGCGAAGCTTTCTTT.

The rearrangement uses TRBV5-5 and TRBJ2-7; TRBD2 agrees at 15 bases. The germline gives CDR1 SGHKS, CDR2 YYEKEE (reference sequence). The CDR3 is made up of 15 amino acids. V gave up 7 bases and J gave up 7 bases; unmatched junction bases: 9. CDR3 in amino acids: CASRGHGLAGGEQYF. The CDR3 nucleotides are TGTGCCAGCCGTGGTCACGGACTAGCGGGAGGGGAGCAGTACTTC. Full variable domain (missing parts from reference TRBV5-5 and TRBJ2-7): DAGVTQSPTHLIKTRGQQVTLRCSPISGHKSVSWYQQVLGQGPQFIFQYYEKEERGRGNFPDRFSARQFPNYSSELNVNALLLGDSALYLCASRGHGLAGGEQYFGPGTRLTVT.

This chain links TRBV18 with TRBJ2-7; 8 bases agree with TRBD1. Unmatched junction bases numbered 6, after V lost 0 bases and J lost 2 bases. This CDR3 has 16 residues. Germline V lookup: CDR1 KGHSH, CDR2 LQKENI. The CDR3 region has the DNA TGTGCCAGCTCACCACCCGGGGCAGGGGGCCCCTACGAGCAGTACTTC. This encodes CASSPPGAGGPYEQYF.

This clone was counted a single time. The V and J genes are TRBV10-3 and TRBJ2-1; 11 bases map to TRBD2. The CDR3 is made up of 15 amino acids. V was pared by 7 bases and J by 4 bases, with 6 bases of the junction left unmatched. Germline V gives CDR1 ENHRY, CDR2 SYGVKD. Written as DNA, the CDR3 is TGTGCCATCACGGCTTTAGCGGGGGGGTACAATGAGCAGTTCTTC. This sequence encodes CAITALAGGYNEQFF.

The sample holds one count of this clone. The CDR3 spells CASSFGTEPYEQYF. The CDR3 nucleotides read TGTGCCAGCAGCTTCGGGACAGAGCCCTACGAGCAGTACTTC. The rearrangement joins TRBV7-9 to TRBJ2-7, with 7 bases matching TRBD1. J was trimmed by 2 bases and V by 3 bases; bases with no gene match: 4. The germline V gene encodes CDR1 SEHNR and CDR2 FQNEAQ (reference sequence). The CDR3 sequence is 14 residues long.

V gene TRBV2 combines with J gene TRBJ1-1; D might be TRBD1 (6 bases). The germline gives CDR1 SNHLY, CDR2 FYNNEI. This CDR3 has 14 amino acids. Trimming removed 2 bases from V and 1 base from J, with 8 bases in between. Written as DNA, the CDR3 is TGTGCCAGCAGTGAATGGGACAAGAACACTGAAGCTTTCTTT. Its protein product is CASSEWDKNTEAFF.

The chain uses TRBV6-5 and TRBJ1-1; D is unclear. The germline CDR1 and CDR2 sequences are MNHEY and SVGAGI. V lost 6 bases to trimming and J lost 5 bases, with 16 bases between them. CDR3 length: 14 residues. CDR3 in DNA: TGTGCCAGCAGGAGACCCGGGGAGGAGACTGAAGCTTTCTTT. Its translation: CASRRPGEETEAFF.

This chain uses TRBV7-9 with TRBJ2-1; TRBD1 aligns across 8 bases. CDR3 size: 13 residues. Trimming took 1 base from V and 7 from J; bases not matched to a gene: 0. The germline CDR1 and CDR2 sequences are SEHNR and FQNEAQ (reference sequence). CDR3 region: CASSLDRGNEQFF. CDR3 DNA sequence: TGTGCCAGCAGCTTAGACAGGGGGAATGAGCAGTTCTTC.

The chain combines TRBV5-1 with TRBJ1-3; possible D gene TRBD1, 5 bases. V gave up 5 bases and J gave up 6 bases, with 12 bases separating them. Germline CDR1 SGHRS, CDR2 YFSETQ. The CDR3 has 13 residues. The CDR3 region is CASRGVSENTIYF. DNA for the CDR3: TGCGCCAGCAGAGGGGTTTCGGAAAACACCATATATTTT.

This sequence joins TRBV7-9 and TRBJ2-1; D might be TRBD2 (5 bases). Germline-derived CDR1 and CDR2 are SEHNR and FQNEAQ (reference sequence). This CDR3 has 14 residues. V was cut by 1 base and J by 9 bases, with 13 bases left in between. The CDR3 sequence is CASSLGYGISEQFF. The CDR3 nucleotides are TGTGCCAGCAGCTTAGGTTACGGGATATCTGAGCAGTTCTTC.

This clone has only a few counts. The rearrangement links TRBV7-9 to TRBJ2-7; D is perhaps TRBD2 (6 bases). From germline, CDR1 is SEHNR and CDR2 FQNEAQ (reference sequence). The CDR3 sequence is 14 residues long. The germline V and J ends were trimmed by 5 bases and 6 bases, with 17 bases remaining between them. The CDR3 DNA reads TGTGCCAGCAGCATACTAGCCCCAGGTATCGAGCAGTACTTC. Translation: CASSILAPGIEQYF.

This sequence joins TRBV11-2 and TRBJ1-6; unclear D gene. V lost 3 bases and J lost 8, with 5 bases in between. Per germline, CDR1 SGHAT and CDR2 FQNNGV. The CDR3 covers 12 residues. The CDR3 DNA follows: TGTGCCAGCAGCTTGACTGATTCACCCCTCCACTTT. Its protein product is CASSLTDSPLHF.

This chain connects TRBV2 to TRBJ1-5; 8 nucleotides align to TRBD1. CDR1 and CDR2 from the germline V gene are SNHLY and FYNNEI. V trimming: 5 bases; J trimming: 7 bases; junction bases outside the gene matches: 7. The CDR3 totals 14 residues. CDR3: CASSSGGRGQPQHF. CDR3 bases: TGTGCCAGCAGTTCAGGGGGCAGAGGCCAGCCCCAGCATTTT.

The chain carries TRBV7-9 and TRBJ1-1; 9 bases are a match to TRBD1. With 5 bases clipped from V and 10 bases from J, the junction kept 5 bases outside the gene matches. Germline CDR1 reads SEHNR; CDR2 reads FQNEAQ (reference sequence). The CDR3 spans 12 residues. The CDR3 nucleotides are TGTGCCAGCAGCCCAGGACAGGGGATAGCTTTCTTT. Translated, it gives CASSPGQGIAFF. The full variable domain, completed using reference TRBV7-9 and TRBJ1-1, is DTGVSQNPRHKITKRGQNVTFRCDPISEHNRLYWYRQTLGQGPEFLTYFQNEAQLEKSRLLSDRFSAERPKGSFSTLEIQRTEQGDSAMYLCASSPGQGIAFFGQGTRLTVV.

The chain links TRBV28 to TRBJ1-4, with D uncertain. Trimming removed 6 bases from V and 7 bases from J, with 12 bases in between. CDR1 is MDHEN and CDR2 is SYDVKM in the germline V gene. This CDR3 is built from 13 residues. CDR3 bases: TGTGCCAGCAGATCGCCTAGCCGTGAAAAACTGTTTTTT. Translating it yields CASRSPSREKLFF.

CDR3 region: CAISKRGEYQETQYF. CDR3 coding DNA: TGTGCCATCAGTAAGCGGGGGGAGTACCAAGAGACCCAGTACTTC. The chain employs TRBV10-3 and TRBJ2-5, with 9 bases aligning to TRBD2. The trim removed 5 bases at V and 0 bases at J, leaving 4 bases unmatched. Looked up from germline, CDR1 is ENHRY and CDR2 is SYGVKD. The CDR3 is 15 amino acids.

V usage is TRBV30 and J usage is TRBJ1-4; 8 nucleotides line up with TRBD1. The CDR3 is made up of 13 amino acids. Germline CDR1 GTSNPN, CDR2 SVGIG (reference sequence). J was trimmed by 8 bases and V by 3 bases; bases with no gene match: 5. The CDR3 is CAWRATGAEKLFF. DNA of the CDR3: TGTGCCTGGAGGGCGACAGGGGCGGAAAAACTGTTTTTT.

The CDR3 nucleotides are TGCGCCAGCAGCTTGGAGGAGGGGTATGGCTACACCTTC. It encodes CASSLEEGYGYTF. The chain carries TRBV5-1 and TRBJ1-2; D possibly corresponds to TRBD1 (5 bases). The CDR3 length is 13 residues. Trimming cost V 0 bases and J 5 bases, with 8 bases left between them. Germline V gene data show CDR1 as SGHRS and CDR2 as YFSETQ.

With respect to this clone: The conserved closing phenylalanine or tryptophan is absent in this CDR3, likely reflecting a read error. This CDR3 is CASSRDNQPQHV. In nucleotides, the CDR3 is TGTGCCAGCAGCCGAGACAATCAGCCCCAGCATGTT. V gene TRBV7-2 combines with J gene TRBJ1-5; D not resolved. Germline values: CDR1 SGHTA, CDR2 FQGNSA. The CDR3 length is 12 residues. V was clipped by 5 bases and J by 3 bases, with 5 bases between them.

The table lists this clone with a few counts. The gene calls are TRBV7-2 and TRBJ2-1; D uncertain. Germline CDR1 reads SGHTA; CDR2 reads FQGNSA. With 5 bases removed from V and 5 bases from J, the gap between germline ends came to 4 bases. This CDR3 comprises 11 residues. CDR3 DNA: TGTGCCAGCAGCCTCCACAATGAGCAGTTCTTC. Its translation: CASSLHNEQFF. Looking up the rest from reference TRBV7-2 and TRBJ2-1 gives the full variable domain: GAGVSQSPSNKVTEKGKDVELRCDPISGHTALYWYRQSLGQGLEFLIYFQGNSAPDKSGLPSDRFSAERTGGSVSTLTIQRTQQEDSAVYLCASSLHNEQFFGPGTRLTVL.